These 10 T cell receptor beta chains originate from one sample sequenced in a study of T-cell memory formation after mild COVID-19. TCRdb re-analysed the 5' RACE reads in MiXCR, keeping a single row per CDR3 protein. The data contain hundreds of thousands of distinct CDR3 sequences, over 20% of them singletons. Sequencing was carried out using PBMCs or a T cell subset sorted from them (not recorded which). Every receptor here comes from an adult woman who had mild COVID-19 (a few samples of this study predate the infection). Cell type and time point are not known.

The chain uses TRBV7-2 and TRBJ2-1; D unclear. V dropped 5 bases and J dropped 0 bases, with 11 bases sitting between them. The CDR3 runs to 15 residues. CDR1 is SGHTA, CDR2 FQGNSA, per germline. CDR3 protein: CASSRGSGSYNEQFF. CDR3 DNA: TGTGCCAGCAGCCGAGGTTCGGGCTCCTACAATGAGCAGTTCTTC.

The chain uses TRBV12-3 or TRBV12-4 and TRBJ2-3; 8 bases align to TRBD2. The length of the CDR3 is 16 residues. V trimming: 1 base; J trimming: 2 bases; junction bases outside the gene matches: 5. The DNA for the CDR3 is TGTGCCAGCAGTTTAGGACAGCGGGGGTCCACAGATACGCAGTATTTT. Protein sequence: CASSLGQRGSTDTQYF.

V usage is TRBV11-3 and J usage is TRBJ2-5; D may correspond to TRBD1 or TRBD2 (5 bases each). CDR1 and CDR2 from the germline V gene are SGHNT and YENEEA. CDR3 length: 16 amino acids. Trimming removed 6 bases at V and 2 bases at J, with 19 bases between. The CDR3 loop reads CASRSRVSGIQETQYF. As DNA, the CDR3 is TGTGCCAGCAGGTCCAGGGTCAGCGGAATACAAGAGACCCAGTACTTC.

The J gene is TRBJ2-7, the V gene TRBV19, with TRBD1 matching 8 bases. Germline V gene data show CDR1 as LNHDA and CDR2 as SQIVND (reference sequence). With V trimmed by 2 bases and J by 6 bases, 9 bases remained unmatched. The CDR3 consists of 15 residues. The DNA for the CDR3 is TGTGCCAGTAGTATATTGGGGACAGGCGCCGTCGAGCAGTACTTC. Protein product: CASSILGTGAVEQYF.

The chain uses TRBV5-6 and TRBJ1-2; no definite D call. The V and J ends lost 4 bases and 7 bases respectively, with 11 bases between them. The CDR3 loop spans 12 amino acids. Germline V lookup: CDR1 SGHDT, CDR2 YYEEEE. The CDR3 nucleotides read TGTGCCAGCAGCCCGAAAGTCGCTGGCTACACCTTC. It translates to CASSPKVAGYTF. Based on the CDR3 plus reference TRBV5-6 and TRBJ1-2, the full variable domain is DAGVTQSPTHLIKTRGQQVTLRCSPKSGHDTVSWYQQALGQGPQFIFQYYEEEERQRGNFPDRFSGHQFPNYSSELNVNALLLGDSALYLCASSPKVAGYTFGSGTRLTVV.

This clonotype was seen a handful of times. This chain uses TRBV5-1 with TRBJ2-1, with D perhaps TRBD2 (6 bases). CDR3 length: 18 residues. Germline CDR1 SGHRS, CDR2 YFSETQ. Trimming shortened V by 2 bases and J by 1 base, and 19 bases separated the two germline ends. CDR3 in DNA: TGCGCCAGCAGCTTCGGTATTGACTCCCTAGCGTCCTACAATGAGCAGTTCTTC. Amino acids: CASSFGIDSLASYNEQFF.

The V call is TRBV20-1, the J call TRBJ2-5; TRBD2 matches 10 bases. The germline V gene encodes CDR1 DFQATT and CDR2 SNEGSKA (reference sequence). The junction had 18 bases not matched to a gene; V was cut back by 3 bases and J by 5 bases. The CDR3 extends over 18 amino acids. The CDR3 is CSARAIAGGRRRLETQYF. Written as DNA, the CDR3 is TGCAGTGCTAGGGCAATAGCGGGGGGCCGCAGGAGATTGGAGACCCAGTACTTC.

The chain is built from TRBV25-1 and TRBJ2-3; D could derive from TRBD1 or TRBD2 (5 bases each). V gave up 2 bases and J gave up 3 bases, with 12 bases separating them. The CDR3 runs 15 residues. Germline CDR1 and CDR2: MGHDK and SYGVNS. The CDR3 DNA is TGTGCCAGCAGTGAAACGGGAAGGGGAACAGATACGCAGTATTTT. It translates to CASSETGRGTDTQYF.

The rearrangement links TRBV4-1 to TRBJ1-2, with 9 bases aligning to TRBD1. V gave up 4 bases and J gave up 4 bases; unmatched junction bases: 4. The CDR3 extends over 14 amino acids. Germline assignment: CDR1 MGHRA and CDR2 YSYEKL. CDR3 in amino acids: CASSPSTGGYGYTF. In nucleotides, the CDR3 is TGCGCCAGCAGCCCATCGACAGGGGGCTATGGCTACACCTTC.

This clonotype was detected only a few times. The genes are TRBV7-2 and TRBJ2-3; 8 bases match TRBD2. Per the germline V gene, CDR1 is SGHTA and CDR2 is FQGNSA. The ends lost 5 bases at V and 7 bases at J; junction bases unmatched: 20. The CDR3 extends over 18 amino acids. The chain's CDR3 is CASSPGPLREARFHTQYF. CDR3 coding DNA: TGTGCCAGCAGCCCAGGGCCTTTGCGGGAGGCCCGCTTTCATACGCAGTATTTT.